A single sample gave rise to the 28 T cell receptor beta chains below, sequenced in a study of glioma-infiltrating T cells. TCR alpha and beta CDR3 regions were amplified from RNA using iRepertoire nested multiplex PCR. MiXCR, applied by TCRdb to the multiplex PCR reads, yields one record per CDR3 protein. In the table there are 400,000 or so distinct CDR3 sequences, around 45% of which are singletons. Sequenced material: glioma tissue, nonneoplastic brain tissue, or PBMCs (not recorded which). The receptors here all came from a human donor with low-grade glioma or glioblastoma, undergoing nonglioma brain surgery, or in good health (not recorded which).

The chain recombines TRBV20-1 with TRBJ2-7, with D possibly TRBD1 on 7 matching bases. Germline assignment: CDR1 DFQATT and CDR2 SNEGSKA (reference sequence). The CDR3 length is 13 residues. V lost 3 bases and J lost 2, with 11 bases in between. CDR3 nucleotide sequence: TGCAGTGCTAGTGGAGGGGGCCCCTACGAGCAGTACTTC. Protein: CSASGGGPYEQYF.

In nucleotides, the CDR3 is TGCGCCAGCAGCGATCCGGGACTAGCGGCTGGCGATGAGCAGTTCTTC. This sequence encodes CASSDPGLAAGDEQFF. The chain joins TRBV5-1 to TRBJ2-1, with TRBD2 matching 11 bases. Germline CDR1 reads SGHRS; CDR2 reads YFSETQ. With 4 bases clipped from V and 8 bases from J, the junction kept 11 bases outside the gene matches. The CDR3 is made up of 16 amino acids.

Remarks on this clonotype: Possible read error: a much larger clone is one base away. The rearrangement joins TRBV28 to TRBJ1-1; D not resolved. Trimming took 7 bases from V and 0 from J, leaving 12 bases between them. Per the germline V gene, CDR1 is MDHEN and CDR2 is SYDVKM. The CDR3 has 14 amino acids. The DNA for the CDR3 is TGTGCCAGCATCCCGTGGGAGGTGAACACTGAAGCTTTCTTT. Amino acid sequence: CASIPWEVNTEAFF.

This clonotype was seen a single time. The chain couples TRBV7-3 to TRBJ2-1; D not resolved. Trimming left V 5 bases short and J 8 bases short, with 13 bases between. CDR1 and CDR2 (germline): SGHTA, FQGTGA. CDR3 length: 13 amino acids. The CDR3 here is CASSLTPGDEQFF. In DNA form, the CDR3 reads TGTGCCAGCAGCCTGACTCCGGGCGATGAGCAGTTCTTC.

Concerning this clonotype itself: Just one base apart from a much larger clone, this may be a read error. The chain has TRBV15 and TRBJ2-3, with a tentative D call TRBD1 (5 bases). This CDR3 is 14 amino acids long. Germline assignment: CDR1 LNHNV and CDR2 YYDKDF (reference sequence). CDR3 in amino acids: CATSRDRATDTQCF. The CDR3 region has the DNA TGTGCCACCAGCAGAGACAGGGCCACAGATACGCAGTGTTTT. Using reference TRBV15 and TRBJ2-3 for the parts outside the CDR3, the full variable domain is DAMVIQNPRYQVTQFGKPVTLSCSQTLNHNVMYWYQQKSSQAPKLLFHYYDKDFNNEADTPDNFQSRRPNTSFCFLDIRSPGLGDTAMYLCATSRDRATDTQCFGPGTRLTVL.

Many counts were recorded for this clonotype. The chain carries TRBV28 and TRBJ2-1, with D perhaps matching TRBD1 or TRBD2 (5 bases each). Per germline, CDR1 MDHEN and CDR2 SYDVKM. The CDR3 contains 15 residues. V was pared by 6 bases and J by 9 bases, with 21 bases between. CDR3 nucleotides: TGTGCCAGCAGAATCGGGTCAGGGAGTGGCGGTGAGCAGTTCTTC. This codes for CASRIGSGSGGEQFF.

The chain carries TRBV20-1 and TRBJ2-3; 11 nucleotides align to TRBD2. Losses at the gene ends were 6 bases for V and 3 bases for J; bases not matched to a gene: 14. Germline V gene data show CDR1 as DFQATT and CDR2 as SNEGSKA (reference sequence). CDR3 size: 17 residues. CDR3 in DNA: TGCAGTGCCATTCGTAGACAACTAGCGGGAGTGACAGATACGCAGTATTTT. It codes for CSAIRRQLAGVTDTQYF.

V usage is TRBV5-4 and J usage is TRBJ1-4; D is unresolved. The length of the CDR3 is 14 residues. CDR1 SGHNT and CDR2 YYREEE come from the germline V gene (reference sequence). The V and J ends lost 0 bases and 3 bases respectively, with 6 bases between them. The CDR3 DNA sequence: TGTGCCAGCAGCTTGGAAAGGGCTAATGAAAAACTGTTTTTT. Its translation is CASSLERANEKLFF. Full variable domain (outside the CDR3, taken from reference TRBV5-4 and TRBJ1-4): ETGVTQSPTHLIKTRGQQVTLRCSSQSGHNTVSWYQQALGQGPQFIFQYYREEENGRGNFPPRFSGLQFPNYSSELNVNALELDDSALYLCASSLERANEKLFFGSGTQLSVL.

This chain uses TRBV20-1 with TRBJ2-7; D is unclear. The CDR3 is made up of 11 amino acids. V shed 3 bases and J shed 5 bases, with 8 bases lying between them. Germline V CDR1 and CDR2: DFQATT, SNEGSKA (reference sequence). The CDR3 sequence is CSASLPDEQYF. Written as DNA, the CDR3 is TGCAGTGCTAGTCTTCCAGACGAGCAGTACTTC.

This clonotype has more than one count but fewer than ten. This chain connects TRBV4-1 to TRBJ2-1; D may match TRBD1 or TRBD2 (5 bases each). V dropped 0 bases and J dropped 0 bases, with 6 bases sitting between them. Germline V lookup: CDR1 MGHRA, CDR2 YSYEKL. The CDR3 is 15 residues long. CDR3 in amino acids: CASSQEGDSYNEQFF. The CDR3 coding sequence is TGCGCCAGCAGCCAAGAGGGGGACTCCTACAATGAGCAGTTCTTC.

Regarding this clonotype: Germline and junction disagree at one end, which may indicate a read error. The chain uses TRBV20-1 and TRBJ1-2; 10 nucleotides match TRBD1. Germline V gene sequence: CDR1 DFQATT, CDR2 SNEGSKA (reference sequence). The CDR3 has 15 amino acids. The CDR3 sequence is CSVPMGQGRWDGYNF. DNA for the CDR3: TGCAGTGTTCCTATGGGACAGGGGAGATGGGATGGCTACAACTTC.

J is TRBJ2-2 and V is TRBV19; D possibly corresponds to TRBD2 (5 bases). The germline CDR1 and CDR2 sequences are LNHDA and SQIVND (reference sequence). The CDR3 covers 15 residues. V lost 3 bases and J 6 bases, leaving 14 bases between the germline ends. The CDR3 nucleotides read TGTGCCAGTAGTATGGCTAGCCTGGGAGCCGGGGAGCTGTTTTTT. This gives the protein CASSMASLGAGELFF.

On this clonotype itself: Germline is not matched at one junction end, which may reflect a read error. The rearrangement links TRBV6-1 to TRBJ2-7; TRBD1 might be the D (5 bases). This CDR3 is built from 14 residues. The germline V gene has CDR1 MNHNS and CDR2 SASEGT. In nucleotides, the CDR3 is TGTGCCAGCAGCCATCAGGGCGGCTCCTACGACCAGTACTTC. Its protein is CASSHQGGSYDQYF.

Turning to this clonotype: This could be a read error, since a much larger clone is one nucleotide away. V gene TRBV6-5 combines with J gene TRBJ2-1, with unresolved D. CDR1 is MNHEY, CDR2 SVGAGI, per germline. V was trimmed by 9 bases and J by 0 bases, leaving 12 bases between them. The CDR3 covers 14 residues. The CDR3 is CASRYVFSYNEQFF. The CDR3 DNA follows: TGTGCCAGTCGGTACGTGTTCTCCTACAATGAGCAGTTCTTC.

The chain employs TRBV19 and TRBJ1-1; D gene unclear. Trimming shortened V by 4 bases and J by 1 base, and 10 bases separated the two germline ends. Germline V gene lookup returns CDR1 LNHDA and CDR2 SQIVND (reference sequence). The CDR3 loop spans 14 amino acids. The CDR3 loop reads CASSRRGENTEAFF. CDR3 DNA: TGTGCCAGTAGTAGACGCGGGGAGAACACTGAAGCTTTCTTT.

The chain links TRBV6-2 or TRBV6-3 to TRBJ1-5; possibly TRBD1 for D (6 bases). The CDR3 is 13 amino acids. Germline V CDR1 and CDR2: MNHEY, SVGEGT. V shed 10 bases and J shed 6 bases, with 16 bases lying between them. The CDR3 DNA sequence: TGTGCCATCAGGAGGGGGTTGGGTCAGCCCCAGCATTTT. Protein product: CAIRRGLGQPQHF.

Remarks on this clonotype: A much larger clone sits a single nucleotide away, making a read error possible. The chain uses TRBV28 and TRBJ2-7; D remains unclear. This CDR3 contains 12 residues. The germline V gene encodes CDR1 MDHEN and CDR2 SYDVKM. CDR3 DNA sequence: TGTGCCAGCAGTTATAACAACTACGTGCAGTACTTC. It yields the protein CASSYNNYVQYF.

V gene TRBV15 combines with J gene TRBJ1-4, with D perhaps matching TRBD1 (5 bases). The V and J ends lost 2 bases and 7 bases respectively, with 17 bases between them. The CDR3 contains 16 residues. Germline CDR1 reads LNHNV; CDR2 reads YYDKDF (reference sequence). The CDR3: CATSRTWEDMGEKLFF. DNA of the CDR3: TGTGCCACCAGCAGAACCTGGGAGGACATGGGTGAAAAACTGTTTTTT. Filled out from reference TRBV15 and TRBJ1-4, the complete variable domain reads DAMVIQNPRYQVTQFGKPVTLSCSQTLNHNVMYWYQQKSSQAPKLLFHYYDKDFNNEADTPDNFQSRRPNTSFCFLDIRSPGLGDTAMYLCATSRTWEDMGEKLFFGSGTQLSVL.

This clonotype was counted only a few times. J is TRBJ1-1 and V is TRBV20-1; D is possibly TRBD1 (6 bases). The CDR3 has 15 amino acids. Looked up from germline, CDR1 is DFQATT and CDR2 is SNEGSKA (reference sequence). The V end was cut by 7 bases, the J end by 0 bases, with 18 bases between. CDR3 bases: TGCAGTGTTCTGGACAGCCCATTCATGAACACTGAAGCTTTCTTT. As protein: CSVLDSPFMNTEAFF.

A note on this clonotype: An end of the junction differs from the germline gene, which may be a read error. The chain's CDR3 is CATRRQYLNQPQQF. The DNA for the CDR3 is TGTGCCACCAGAAGACAGTACCTAAATCAGCCCCAGCAGTTT. The rearrangement uses TRBV24-1 and TRBJ1-5; D may be TRBD1 (5 bases). The length of the CDR3 is 14 residues. Germline V gene data show CDR1 as KGHDR and CDR2 as SFDVKD.

CDR3 loop: CSGGDRNTEAFF. DNA of the CDR3: TGCAGCGGAGGGGACAGGAACACTGAAGCTTTCTTT. J is TRBJ1-1 and V is TRBV29-1, with 7 bases identical to TRBD1. J gave up 1 base and V 7 bases, and 3 bases lay outside the gene matches. Germline CDR1 and CDR2: SQVTM and ANQGSEA. This CDR3 is 12 amino acids long.

The gene calls are TRBV20-1 and TRBJ2-7; 10 bases match TRBD2. CDR1 DFQATT and CDR2 SNEGSKA come from the germline V gene (reference sequence). This CDR3 has 15 residues. J gave up 3 bases and V 6 bases, and 11 bases lay outside the gene matches. This CDR3 reads CSATPGIAGGYEQYF. The CDR3 DNA reads as TGCAGTGCCACCCCGGGGATAGCGGGAGGCTACGAGCAGTACTTC.

The chain recombines TRBV7-2 with TRBJ2-2; D perhaps matches TRBD2 (6 bases). V was shortened by 5 bases and J by 5 bases, with 12 bases between the two germline ends. Germline V gene sequence: CDR1 SGHTA, CDR2 FQGNSA. This CDR3 is built from 14 residues. CDR3 nucleotides: TGTGCCAGCAGCCCGCGGAGGGAAACCGGGGAGCTGTTTTTT. It specifies CASSPRRETGELFF. The whole variable domain, remainder taken from reference TRBV7-2 and TRBJ2-2, is GAGVSQSPSNKVTEKGKDVELRCDPISGHTALYWYRQSLGQGLEFLIYFQGNSAPDKSGLPSDRFSAERTGGSVSTLTIQRTQQEDSAVYLCASSPRRETGELFFGEGSRLTVL.

The chain carries TRBV4-1 and TRBJ2-7; D remains unclear. V was shortened by 0 bases and J by 7 bases, with 13 bases between the two germline ends. CDR3 length: 14 amino acids. Germline assignment: CDR1 MGHRA and CDR2 YSYEKL. This chain's CDR3 is CASSQDLWVREQYF. The CDR3 DNA reads TGCGCCAGCAGCCAAGATTTGTGGGTGAGGGAGCAGTACTTC.

This clonotype was seen ten or more times. As DNA, the CDR3 is TGTGCCAGCAGTTTATCTAGGGTTTCTGGCTACACCTTC. Its protein product is CASSLSRVSGYTF. The genes are TRBV27 and TRBJ1-2, with D unresolved. V lost 0 bases, J lost 7 bases, and 9 bases lay in between. This CDR3 spans 13 amino acids. CDR1 and CDR2 from the germline V gene are MNHEY and SMNVEV (reference sequence).

As regards this clonotype: A much bigger clone sits one base away, suggesting this may be a read error. The chain joins TRBV28 to TRBJ1-2, with a tentative D call TRBD1 (6 bases). From germline, CDR1 is MDHEN and CDR2 SYDVKM. V lost 3 bases and J 7 bases, leaving 18 bases between the germline ends. The CDR3 has 15 amino acids. The CDR3 DNA reads as TGTGCCAGCAGTTTTTCAGTGGGGCAGGGGTGTGGCTACACCTTC. Its translation: CASSFSVGQGCGYTF.

Details on this clonotype: Relative to the germline gene, one junction end is altered; a read error may explain this. The CDR3 sequence is CASSLQGIYEQYF. The CDR3 DNA is TGTGCCAGCAGCTTGCAGGGTATCTACGAGCAGTACTTC. The chain combines TRBV15 with TRBJ2-7; D possibly corresponds to TRBD1 (5 bases). The CDR3 loop spans 13 amino acids. Germline CDR1 and CDR2: LNHNV and YYDKDF (reference sequence). The full variable domain, with the rest looked up from reference TRBV15 and TRBJ2-7, is DAMVIQNPRYQVTQFGKPVTLSCSQTLNHNVMYWYQQKSSQAPKLLFHYYDKDFNNEADTPDNFQSRRPNTSFCFLDIRSPGLGDTAMYLCASSLQGIYEQYFGPGTRLTVT.

In this sample, this clonotype turned up many times. DNA for the CDR3: TGTGCCACCAGCAGAGATCGGCGGAGTCGGGGCTACACCTTC. This codes for CATSRDRRSRGYTF. The rearrangement joins TRBV15 to TRBJ1-2; the D is unclear. Per germline, CDR1 LNHNV and CDR2 YYDKDF (reference sequence). The CDR3 has 14 residues. Trimming took off 0 bases at V and 8 bases at J, with 13 bases between the two ends.